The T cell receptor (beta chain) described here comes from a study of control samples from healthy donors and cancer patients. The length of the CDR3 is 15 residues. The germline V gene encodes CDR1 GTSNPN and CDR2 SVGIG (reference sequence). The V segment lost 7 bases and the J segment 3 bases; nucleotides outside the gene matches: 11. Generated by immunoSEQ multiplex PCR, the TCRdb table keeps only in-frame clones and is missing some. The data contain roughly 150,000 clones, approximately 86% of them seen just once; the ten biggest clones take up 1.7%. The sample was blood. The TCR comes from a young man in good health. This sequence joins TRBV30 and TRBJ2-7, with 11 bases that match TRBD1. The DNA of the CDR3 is TGTGCCTCCGAAACAACCGGGACAGGGGGCTACGAGCAGTACTTC. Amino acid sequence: CASETTGTGGYEQYF.